Presented here are 9 T cell receptor beta chains from one specimen sequenced in a study of T cells in tumors after PD-1 blockade (dated by TCRdb to about 2019). The library came from the immunoSEQ multiplex PCR assay. The immuneACCESS repertoire file appears here via TCRdb, limited to in-frame rearrangements. These files lack a portion of the clones; in checked studies, under half of the deficit traces to unresolved V genes, and the cause of the others is not known. The sample profile shows roughly 4,200 clones; around 70% of them were found once. Jointly, the top ten make up 10% to 15% of the sample. This specimen's time point label, per the study, means: before anti-PD-1 therapy. This sample comprised tumor tissue, obtained before anti-PD-1 treatment. The receptors derive from a human donor with basal cell carcinoma.

V gene TRBV6-6 combines with J gene TRBJ1-1, with 7 bases aligning to TRBD1. The CDR3 is 14 amino acids. Per germline, CDR1 MNHNY and CDR2 SVGAGI (reference sequence). V gave up 7 bases and J gave up 1 base; unmatched junction bases: 6. CDR3 residues: CASTPGGTNTEAFF. CDR3 DNA: TGTGCCAGCACTCCAGGGGGGACGAACACTGAAGCTTTCTTT.

This rearrangement joins TRBV2 to TRBJ2-1; D is ambiguous. The V gene lost 0 bases and the J gene lost 3 bases, with 15 bases spanning the gap. From germline, CDR1 is SNHLY and CDR2 FYNNEI. The length of the CDR3 is 17 residues. The chain's CDR3 is CASSEAYIGLGYNEQFF. CDR3 nucleotides: TGTGCCAGCAGTGAAGCGTATATTGGGCTAGGCTACAATGAGCAGTTCTTC.

The CDR3 spells CASSQDQGRAPYNEQFF. DNA of the CDR3: TGCGCCAGCAGCCAAGATCAAGGCAGGGCACCCTACAATGAGCAGTTCTTC. V is TRBV4-3 and J is TRBJ2-1; D may be TRBD1 (5 bases). The CDR3 runs to 17 residues. V dropped 0 bases and J dropped 2 bases, with 14 bases sitting between them. The V gene's germline CDR1 is LGHNA and CDR2 YSLEER.

This chain uses TRBV5-4 with TRBJ2-7; no clear D gene. The CDR3 sequence is 15 residues long. The V end was cut by 5 bases, the J end by 5 bases, with 20 bases between. Germline CDR1 is SGHNT and CDR2 is YYREEE (reference sequence). For the CDR3, the DNA is TGTGCCAGCAGTCCCCGGGCCTCAACCGGCGACGAGCAGTACTTC. Translating it yields CASSPRASTGDEQYF.

The CDR3 loop is CASSPLTFRLAGEETQYF. DNA of the CDR3: TGTGCCAGCAGCCCTCTTACCTTTAGACTAGCGGGAGAAGAGACCCAGTACTTC. The chain combines TRBV3-1 (or the pseudogene TRBV3-2) with TRBJ2-5, with TRBD2 identical over 12 bases. The CDR3 is made up of 18 amino acids. The ends lost 4 bases at V and 3 bases at J; junction bases unmatched: 12. The germline gives CDR1 LGHDT, CDR2 YNNKEL (reference sequence).

The CDR3 is CASSLRQGRITEAFF. In DNA form, the CDR3 reads TGTGCCAGCAGTTTAAGACAGGGGAGAATCACTGAAGCTTTCTTT. The chain has TRBV28 and TRBJ1-1; 8 positions match TRBD1. The germline CDR1 and CDR2 sequences are MDHEN and SYDVKM. Trimming at V came to 2 bases and at J to 4 bases, leaving 6 bases not matched to a gene. The CDR3 totals 15 residues.

The V call is TRBV2, the J call TRBJ1-3, with 9 nucleotides matching TRBD1. The CDR3 totals 15 residues. V lost 6 bases to trimming and J lost 1 base; unmatched junction nucleotides: 4. Per the germline V gene, CDR1 is SNHLY and CDR2 is FYNNEI. The chain's CDR3 is CASRLTGGSGNTIYF. The CDR3 coding sequence is TGTGCCAGCAGGTTGACAGGGGGTTCTGGAAACACCATATATTTT.

The chain has TRBV7-3 and TRBJ1-1, with D hard to call. Germline lookup yields CDR1 SGHTA and CDR2 FQGTGA. This CDR3 contains 16 residues. Trimming shortened V by 2 bases and J by 3 bases, and 16 bases separated the two germline ends. The CDR3 protein is CASSLGSAGPDTEAFF. CDR3 nucleotide sequence: TGTGCCAGCAGCTTAGGCTCAGCCGGGCCCGACACTGAAGCTTTCTTT.

The chain carries TRBV28 and TRBJ1-3, with D unclear. The V gene lost 6 bases and the J gene lost 4 bases, with 16 bases spanning the gap. CDR3 length equals 15 residues. Germline V gene sequence: CDR1 MDHEN, CDR2 SYDVKM. CDR3 sequence: CASSSSGKAGNTIYF. In nucleotides, the CDR3 is TGTGCCAGCAGCTCATCGGGAAAGGCAGGAAACACCATATATTTT.